This TCR beta chain was documented in a study of blood T cell repertoires in COVID-19. The germline CDR1 and CDR2 sequences are SGHAT and FQNNGV. Trimming stripped 1 base from V and 6 bases from J, with 12 bases between. The CDR3 contains 14 residues. The data were produced by immunoSEQ multiplex PCR, yet TCRdb's version contains in-frame clones alone and is incomplete. The table has around 140,000 clones, 80% to 90% seen once. The table lists this clone with a count of one. The sample taken for sequencing was peripheral blood. The V call is TRBV11-2, the J call TRBJ1-2; D gene unclear. The TCR originated in a woman in her forties or fifties with acute or convalescent COVID-19. The CDR3 sequence is CASSLASRSDGYTF. For the CDR3, the DNA is TGTGCCAGCAGCTTAGCCTCCCGGTCTGATGGCTACACCTTC.